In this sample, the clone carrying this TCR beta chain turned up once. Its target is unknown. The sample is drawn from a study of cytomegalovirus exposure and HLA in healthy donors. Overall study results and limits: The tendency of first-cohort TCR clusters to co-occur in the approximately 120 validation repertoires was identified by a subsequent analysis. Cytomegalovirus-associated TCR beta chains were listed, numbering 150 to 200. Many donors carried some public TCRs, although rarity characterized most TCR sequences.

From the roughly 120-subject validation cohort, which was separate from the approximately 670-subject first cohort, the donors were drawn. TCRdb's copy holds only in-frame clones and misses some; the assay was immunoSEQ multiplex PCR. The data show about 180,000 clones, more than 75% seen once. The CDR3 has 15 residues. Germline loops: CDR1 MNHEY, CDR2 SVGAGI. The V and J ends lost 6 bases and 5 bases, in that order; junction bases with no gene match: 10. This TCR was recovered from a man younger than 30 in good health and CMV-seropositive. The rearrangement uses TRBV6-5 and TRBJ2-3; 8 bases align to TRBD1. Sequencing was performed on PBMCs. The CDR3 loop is CASSEPGGSEDTQYF. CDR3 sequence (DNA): TGTGCCAGCAGCGAGCCAGGGGGCTCGGAAGATACGCAGTATTTT.